Listed below are T cell receptor beta chains from one sample, sequenced in a study of cytomegalovirus exposure and HLA in healthy donors. Generated by immunoSEQ multiplex PCR, the TCRdb table keeps only in-frame clones and is missing some. The sample carries some 140,000 clones, 82% recorded once. The sequencing input was PBMCs. The receptors come from a woman aged 45-65 years in good health and CMV-seropositive. Each CDR3 is given without its conserved first and last residue.

V: TRBV29-1; CDR3: SVDTRDYDEQF
V: TRBV7-9; CDR3: SSSLALRWEGSEAF
V: TRBV15; CDR3: ATSRDDRGISYEQY
V: TRBV7-3; CDR3: ASSFSGADYNEQF
V: TRBV7-9; CDR3: ASSYMGQGTYEQY
V: TRBV4-3; CDR3: ASSQGDSDYNEQF
V: TRBV6-1; CDR3: ASAAGGNTEAF
V: TRBV5-4; CDR3: ASSLNSGGGLETQY
V: TRBV30; CDR3: AGRNRGQWDTEAF
V: TRBV10-3; CDR3: AISEPGTSQGTDTQY
V: TRBV6-5; CDR3: ASSFGQGFLDTQY
V: TRBV10-3; CDR3: AISEEDPGQVNSPLH
V: TRBV18; CDR3: ASSRGTGNTGELF
V: TRBV28; CDR3: ASSFNNEKLF
V: TRBV7-6; CDR3: ASSLDRNTEAF
V: TRBV4-1; CDR3: ASSQEQAPGVEQY
V: TRBV7-9; CDR3: ASSLVSGSLSYEQY
V: TRBV6-5; CDR3: ASSYSGQGWTNEQF
V: TRBV7-8; CDR3: ASSLNRGGDPRGTEAF
V: TRBV19; CDR3: ASSIGLAGPETQY
V: TRBV19; CDR3: ASSFPQGSGYT
V: TRBV2; CDR3: ASDRDKNIQY
V: TRBV6-1; CDR3: ASSEPGHPSPLH
V: TRBV19; CDR3: ASSILGGTSNQPQH
V: TRBV9; CDR3: ASSVEAGVSYEQY
V: TRBV5-6; CDR3: ASSTGQTPQPQH
V: TRBV7-2; CDR3: ASSLSPPGTGGGTQY
V: TRBV7-6; CDR3: ASSRRGGAETQY
V: TRBV5-6; CDR3: ASSYNRGQASYNEQF